This T cell receptor beta chain was retrieved from a study of blood T cell repertoires in COVID-19. Whole-study context: Sites across the United States, Italy and Spain contributed samples from acute and convalescent COVID-19.

Living in about two dozen US areas, the participants were between 18 and 89 years of age. From germline, CDR1 is SEHNR and CDR2 FQNEAQ (reference sequence). This CDR3 is built from 13 residues. The V end was cut by 2 bases, the J end by 11 bases, with 15 bases between. This clone was picked up one time. Assay used: immunoSEQ multiplex PCR; TCRdb lists only in-frame clones, some missing. The profile shows about 160,000 clones, 81% of them singletons. The chain recombines TRBV7-9 with TRBJ1-2; D perhaps matches TRBD1 (5 bases). Specimen: PBMCs or T cells enriched from blood (not recorded which). This clonotype was sampled from a woman in her 40s with acute COVID-19. The CDR3 sequence is CASSLLQQVDYTF. The DNA for the CDR3 is TGTGCCAGCAGCTTACTGCAACAGGTCGATTACACCTTC.